A selection of T cell receptor beta chains follows, all from one sample in a study of response to subunit inactivated influenza vaccine. TCRdb re-derived calls from the RT-PCR reads in MiXCR, one entry per CDR3 protein. Here the sample spans 430,000 or so distinct CDR3 sequences, approximately 11% being singletons. The sample in question was PBMCs from blood, obtained 40 to 50 days after vaccination. The receptor set was obtained from a man in his fifties or sixties who received an inactivated influenza vaccine. Each CDR3 is given with its conserved first and last residue. The D gene is left open where the match is weak. Expanded clones get a size class; other rows say once, few or many, or leave the size out.

.	TRBD1	TRBJ1-1	TRBV12-3/TRBV12-4	TGTGCCAGCAGAGCTGGGACAGTGAACACTGAAGCTTTCTTT	CASRAGTVNTEAFF
few	.	TRBJ2-3	TRBV3-1	TGTGCCAGCAGCCGACGAGGGCCGGGAGATACGCAGTATTTT	CASSRRGPGDTQYF
.	.	TRBJ2-6	TRBV10-3	TGTGCCATCAGTGAGTCGAGTGGGGCCAACGTCCTGACTTTC	CAISESSGANVLTF
.	TRBD1	TRBJ2-3	TRBV24-1	TGTGCCACCAGTGGTGGACAGGGTGTTGCAGATACGCAGTATTTT	CATSGGQGVADTQYF
many	.	TRBJ2-2	TRBV7-2	TGTGCCAGCAAACGGGGAAACACCGGGGAGCTGTTTTTT	CASKRGNTGELFF
few	TRBD2	TRBJ2-1	TRBV20-1	TGCAGTGCTAGAGATCTACTAGCGGGAAGATATGAGCAGTTCTTC	CSARDLLAGRYEQFF
few	.	TRBJ2-2	TRBV3-1	TGTGCCAGCAGCAGGGTGGGGGGCGCGAACACCGGGGAGCTGTTTTTT	CASSRVGGANTGELFF
many	TRBD2	TRBJ2-2	TRBV4-2	TGTGCCAGCAGCCAAGCGGGAGGGAGGACCGGGGAGCTGTTTTTT	CASSQAGGRTGELFF
many	TRBD2	TRBJ2-1	TRBV6-1	TGTGCCAGCAGTATCCTAGCGGGAGGAAGAAATGAGCAGTTCTTC	CASSILAGGRNEQFF
.	.	TRBJ2-7	TRBV21-1	TGTGCCAGCAGCAAAGCGCTTCGGGGGATAGGCGAGCAGTACTTC	CASSKALRGIGEQYF
.	TRBD1	TRBJ1-5	TRBV19	TGTGCCAGTAGTACCCGCGGACAGGATAGCAATCAGCCCCAGCATTTT	CASSTRGQDSNQPQHF
.	TRBD1	TRBJ2-1	TRBV29-1	TGCAGCGTTGAATACAGGGGGAGCGGTGAGCAGTTCTTC	CSVEYRGSGEQFF
many	.	TRBJ1-3	TRBV4-3	TGCGCCAGCAGCCAAGACTGGAGTTCTGGAAACACCATATATTTT	CASSQDWSSGNTIYF
many	.	TRBJ1-3	TRBV6-1	TGTGCCAGCAGTCCTTCAGTGAGCTCTGGAAACACCATATATTTT	CASSPSVSSGNTIYF
few	.	TRBJ2-3	TRBV5-1	TGCGCCAGCAGCCCACAGGTTTCTAGCACAGATACGCAGTATTTT	CASSPQVSSTDTQYF
.	TRBD1	TRBJ2-7	TRBV20-1	TGCAGTGCTAGAGATCCGGGACAGGGGCCCTCTGGGGAGCAGTACTTC	CSARDPGQGPSGEQYF